A single sample is the source of the 4 T cell receptor beta chains below, sequenced in a study of blood T cells in healthy people across ages. Combining a sample-barcoded 5' primer with a J-beta primer mix, a second PCR ran for roughly 7 to 12 cycles. TCRdb recomputed calls from the 5' RACE reads with MiXCR, one row per CDR3 protein. The table lists approximately 1,100,000 distinct CDR3 sequences, around 43% of them singletons. Input material: blood. The receptors shown here come from a woman aged 60 to 75 in good health.

The J gene is TRBJ1-2, the V gene TRBV7-6; TRBD1 might be the D (6 bases). This CDR3 has 13 residues. Germline loops: CDR1 SGHVS, CDR2 FNYEAQ. V was shortened by 6 bases and J by 8 bases, with 16 bases between the two germline ends. DNA of the CDR3: TGTGCCAGCAGTTCTACCGGGACATGGGGCTACACCTTC. Translated: CASSSTGTWGYTF.

This clonotype came up a few times. The chain combines TRBV6-9 with TRBJ2-1; no clear D. The V gene lost 1 base and the J gene lost 4 bases, with 5 bases spanning the gap. CDR1 and CDR2 from the germline V gene are MNHGY and SVAAGI. The CDR3 sequence is 13 residues long. CDR3 in DNA: TGTGCCAGCAGTTATTGGAAGTACAATGAGCAGTTCTTC. Its translation: CASSYWKYNEQFF.

The chain couples TRBV2 to TRBJ1-4; 8 bases line up with TRBD1. The CDR3 runs to 14 residues. J lost 7 bases, V lost 8 bases, and 9 bases had no gene match. The V gene's germline CDR1 is SNHLY and CDR2 FYNNEI. This CDR3 is CASRSGQAIEKLFF. DNA of the CDR3: TGTGCCAGCCGCTCGGGACAGGCAATTGAAAAACTGTTTTTT.

The rearrangement uses TRBV7-2 and TRBJ2-1; the match to TRBD2 covers 10 bases. J was trimmed by 7 bases and V by 1 base; bases with no gene match: 10. CDR1 and CDR2 from the germline V gene are SGHTA and FQGNSA. The CDR3 totals 17 residues. CDR3 loop: CASSLDFVASGGNEQFF. The DNA of the CDR3 is TGTGCCAGCAGCTTAGATTTTGTGGCTAGCGGGGGTAATGAGCAGTTCTTC.